This is a list of T cell receptor beta chains from one sample in a study of blood T cell repertoires in COVID-19. TCRdb's copy holds only in-frame clones and misses some; the assay was immunoSEQ multiplex PCR. This table holds about 120,000 clones, about four fifths found once. The sequenced sample was peripheral blood. These receptors were obtained from a woman older than 75 with acute or convalescent COVID-19. Both conserved end residues are part of each CDR3. Each record gives: D gene, V gene, J gene, clone size, CDR3 protein, CDR3 DNA. D genes are given only for firm matches. Not all rows give a size; the values are once, few, many and, for expanded clones, a class.

-	TRBV28	TRBJ2-2	-	CASSRSWAGGTGELFF	TGTGCCAGCAGTAGGTCGTGGGCAGGGGGGACCGGGGAGCTGTTTTTT
TRBD1	TRBV19	TRBJ1-6	few	CASSTGQGPSPLHF	TGTGCCAGTAGTACGGGACAGGGCCCTTCACCCCTCCACTTT
TRBD1	TRBV20-1	TRBJ1-1	-	CSASGDSLNTEAFF	TGCAGTGCTAGTGGGGACAGCCTGAACACTGAAGCTTTCTTT
-	TRBV11-3	TRBJ1-2	-	CASNSYRVPPGYTF	TGTGCCAGCAATTCCTACAGGGTACCGCCTGGCTACACCTTC
-	TRBV30	TRBJ2-7	-	CAWSVEDSYEQYF	TGTGCCTGGAGTGTAGAGGACTCCTACGAGCAGTACTTC
TRBD2	TRBV3-1/TRBV3-2	TRBJ2-1	-	CASSPMREAYNEQFF	TGTGCCAGCAGCCCCATGCGGGAGGCCTACAATGAGCAGTTCTTC
TRBD2	TRBV6-2/TRBV6-3	TRBJ2-3	-	CASSYGAGDSTDTQYF	TGTGCCAGCAGTTACGGGGCGGGAGATAGCACAGATACGCAGTATTTT
TRBD1	TRBV5-1	TRBJ2-7	-	CASSLTSQGAYEQYF	TGCGCCAGCAGCTTGACGAGTCAGGGGGCCTACGAGCAGTACTTC
-	TRBV30	TRBJ1-1	-	CAWSEGLTEAFF	TGTGCCTGGAGCGAGGGCTTGACTGAAGCTTTCTTT
TRBD1	TRBV7-2	TRBJ1-5	-	CASSASGGIQPQHF	TGTGCCAGCAGCGCCTCAGGGGGTATTCAGCCCCAGCATTTT
TRBD1	TRBV6-1	TRBJ1-2	-	CASSEVFQGADGYTF	TGTGCCAGCAGTGAAGTCTTTCAGGGGGCGGATGGCTACACCTTC
TRBD1	TRBV9	TRBJ1-2	-	CASSLGQGYGYTF	TGTGCCAGCAGCTTAGGACAGGGCTATGGCTACACCTTC
-	TRBV5-1	TRBJ2-1	-	CASSLGLTGNEQFF	TGCGCCAGCAGCTTGGGACTTACAGGGAATGAGCAGTTCTTC
-	TRBV7-9	TRBJ1-2	-	CASSLEQYGYTF	TGTGCCAGCAGCTTAGAACAGTATGGCTACACCTTC
-	TRBV7-2	TRBJ1-6	-	CASSVVTIYNSPLHF	TGTGCCAGCAGCGTGGTTACAATCTATAATTCACCCCTCCACTTT
-	TRBV5-4	TRBJ2-1	-	CASSLRSVSGYNEQFF	TGTGCCAGCAGCTTGAGAAGCGTGTCCGGTTACAATGAGCAGTTCTTC
-	TRBV7-9	TRBJ1-2	-	CASSLGQAIRANYGYTF	TGTGCCAGCAGCTTAGGACAGGCGATTCGGGCTAACTATGGCTACACCTTC
TRBD1	TRBV5-1	TRBJ1-6	once	CASSFDRGRDSPLHF	TGCGCCAGCAGCTTCGACAGGGGGCGAGATTCACCCCTCCACTTT
-	TRBV11-2	TRBJ1-2	-	CASSLGQDYGYTF	TGTGCCAGCAGCTTAGGGCAGGACTATGGCTACACCTTC
-	TRBV2	TRBJ1-5	-	CASSVTGTGNQPQHF	TGTGCCAGCAGTGTAACAGGTACTGGCAATCAGCCCCAGCATTTT
TRBD2	TRBV6-5	TRBJ2-3	-	CASSYLAGRTDTQYF	TGTGCCAGCAGTTATCTAGCGGGGCGCACAGATACGCAGTATTTT
-	TRBV6-1	TRBJ1-5	-	CASSDPNSNQPQHF	TGTGCCAGCAGTGACCCTAACAGTAATCAGCCCCAGCATTTT
TRBD2	TRBV4-1	TRBJ2-3	-	CASSHPKGLAEDTQYF	TGCGCCAGCAGCCACCCCAAGGGACTAGCGGAAGATACGCAGTATTTT
-	TRBV6-1	TRBJ1-2	few	CASSEQGNYGYTF	TGTGCCAGCAGTGAACAGGGAAACTATGGCTACACCTTC
-	TRBV27	TRBJ2-7	once	CASSRDFLLVHEQYF	TGTGCCAGCAGCCGGGACTTCCTCCTCGTCCACGAGCAGTACTTC
TRBD1	TRBV9	TRBJ1-1	-	CASSVGTGRTEAFF	TGTGCCAGCAGCGTAGGGACAGGGAGGACTGAAGCTTTCTTT
-	TRBV10-2	TRBJ1-2	-	CASSESGGHINYGYTF	TGCGCCAGCAGTGAGTCAGGGGGACATATAAACTATGGCTACACCTTC
TRBD2	TRBV30	TRBJ2-7	-	CAWKAGAATYEQYF	TGTGCCTGGAAGGCGGGAGCCGCCACCTACGAGCAGTACTTC
TRBD1	TRBV6-2/TRBV6-3	TRBJ1-1	-	CASRPRTGQYSTEAFF	TGTGCCAGCAGACCTAGGACAGGGCAGTATAGCACTGAAGCTTTCTTT
TRBD1	TRBV4-1	TRBJ1-6	-	CASSQEGQWRSPLHF	TGCGCCAGCAGCCAAGAGGGACAGTGGAGGTCACCCCTCCACTTT
-	TRBV19	TRBJ1-1	few	CASSIQRNTEAFF	TGTGCCAGTAGTATACAGCGAAACACTGAAGCTTTCTTT
-	TRBV15	TRBJ2-5	few	CATSRGRRYQETQYF	TGTGCCACCAGCAGGGGCAGGAGGTACCAAGAGACCCAGTACTTC
-	TRBV10-3	TRBJ1-6	-	CAIRQGGSPLHF	TGTGCCATCAGGCAGGGAGGATCACCCCTCCACTTT
-	TRBV10-2	TRBJ2-7	-	CATRGGSSYEQYF	TGCGCCACAAGGGGGGGGAGCTCCTACGAGCAGTACTTC
TRBD2	TRBV29-1	TRBJ2-5	-	CSGSTSVGQETQYF	TGCAGCGGGTCGACTAGCGTAGGACAAGAGACCCAGTACTTC
TRBD1	TRBV30	TRBJ1-5	-	CAWRPGNRGGQPQHF	TGTGCCTGGAGACCCGGAAACAGGGGAGGTCAGCCCCAGCATTTT
TRBD1	TRBV27	TRBJ1-5	-	CASSLLQGGPPQHF	TGTGCCAGCAGTTTATTACAGGGGGGGCCGCCCCAGCATTTT
-	TRBV19	TRBJ1-1	-	CASSQPIRRQGAFF	TGTGCCAGTAGCCAACCCATCAGGCGTCAAGGAGCTTTCTTT
TRBD1	TRBV5-4	TRBJ1-1	-	CASRTGGAMGTEAFF	TGTGCCAGTAGGACAGGGGGCGCGATGGGCACTGAAGCTTTCTTT
TRBD2	TRBV7-6	TRBJ2-1	few	CASSLSGGPSYNEQFF	TGTGCCAGCAGCCTGAGCGGGGGGCCTTCCTACAATGAGCAGTTCTTC
-	TRBV6-5	TRBJ1-2	few	CASKPGSTNYGYTF	TGTGCCAGCAAACCAGGGTCGACTAACTATGGCTACACCTTC
-	TRBV2	TRBJ1-1	many	CASSDPALSTEAFF	TGTGCCAGCAGTGACCCTGCCTTGAGCACTGAAGCTTTCTTT
-	TRBV4-2	TRBJ1-2	-	CASSQDFGRGNYGYTF	TGTGCCAGCAGCCAAGATTTCGGCAGGGGCAACTATGGCTACACCTTC
TRBD2	TRBV19	TRBJ2-5	-	CASRLAGDDEETQYF	TGTGCCAGCAGACTAGCGGGAGATGATGAAGAGACCCAGTACTTC